This TCR beta chain was sequenced during a study of cytomegalovirus exposure and HLA in healthy donors. Study-level findings and limits: Accurate prediction of most subjects' HLA-A and HLA-B alleles from TCR beta sequences was reported. Per a prior analysis, the majority of TCR beta V segments were productive roughly 90% or roughly 30% of the time.

With respect to this clone: What it binds is unknown.

This CDR3 region has 18 residues. V trimming: 4 bases; J trimming: 0 bases; junction bases outside the gene matches: 6. CDR1 and CDR2 (germline): SGHVS, FQNEAQ. PCR amplification relied on 60 Vbeta primers (plus 13 Jbeta primers). TCRdb keeps only in-frame clones here, not all; method: immunoSEQ multiplex PCR. The sample consists of 130,000 to 150,000 clones, around 77% of them appearing once. The rearrangement joins TRBV7-8 to TRBJ2-6; the match to TRBD1 covers 10 bases. This sequence was found in a woman aged 50 to 60 in good health and CMV-seronegative. The source material was PBMCs. In DNA form, the CDR3 reads TGTGCCAGCAGCTCGACAGGGGGCTGGATCTCTGGGGCCAACGTCCTGACTTTC. Amino acids: CASSSTGGWISGANVLTF.